These 21 T cell receptor beta chains originate from one sample sequenced in a study of PD-1 blockade in classical Hodgkin lymphoma. Relapses following autologous stem cell transplantation were seen in all patients, with brentuximab vedotin exposure varying. Repertoires were generated with immunoSEQ multiplex PCR, while TCRdb's copy carries only in-frame clones and drops some. The sample lists 17,000 or so clones, under 85% seen once, with about 5% in the top ten. The material sequenced was peripheral blood mononuclear cells (PBMCs), taken at baseline. These receptors all come from a human donor with classical Hodgkin lymphoma.

V is TRBV6-1 and J is TRBJ2-2; D ambiguous. CDR1 and CDR2 (germline): MNHNS, SASEGT. The V end lost 0 bases, the J end lost 6 bases, and 11 bases lay between the germline ends. The CDR3 runs to 15 residues. CDR3 coding DNA: TGTGCCAGCAGTGAAGCAGGGTTCAGCGCCGGGGAGCTGTTTTTT. It translates to CASSEAGFSAGELFF.

The chain carries TRBV30 and TRBJ1-1; TRBD1 is a possible D gene (5 bases). With 2 bases removed from V and 1 base from J, the gap between germline ends came to 14 bases. Germline assignment: CDR1 GTSNPN and CDR2 SVGIG (reference sequence). This CDR3 is 15 amino acids long. CDR3 in amino acids: CAWSSRTKPNTEAFF. DNA of the CDR3: TGTGCCTGGAGTAGTAGGACAAAACCGAACACTGAAGCTTTCTTT.

The V call is TRBV7-9, the J call TRBJ1-2; 7 positions match TRBD1. CDR3 length: 14 residues. The germline gives CDR1 SEHNR, CDR2 FQNEAQ (reference sequence). After removal of 5 bases from V and 2 bases from J, the junction contained 5 bases not matched to a gene. CDR3 DNA: TGTGCCAGCAGCAACCGGACAGGCAACTATGGCTACACCTTC. This codes for CASSNRTGNYGYTF.

J is TRBJ2-7 and V is TRBV28; possibly TRBD2 for D (5 bases). Germline V gene data show CDR1 as MDHEN and CDR2 as SYDVKM. The CDR3 has 13 amino acids. V was clipped by 3 bases and J by 2 bases, with 8 bases between them. CDR3 sequence reads: CASSLDLAYEQYF. In DNA form, the CDR3 reads TGTGCCAGCAGTTTGGACTTAGCCTACGAGCAGTACTTC.

The chain employs TRBV19 and TRBJ1-1; 8 bases map to TRBD1. After removal of 6 bases from V and 2 bases from J, the junction contained 8 bases not matched to a gene. The CDR3 consists of 15 residues. CDR1 and CDR2 from the germline V gene are LNHDA and SQIVND (reference sequence). Written as DNA, the CDR3 is TGTGCCAGTAGATATACCGGGACAGGTAACACTGAAGCTTTCTTT. This encodes CASRYTGTGNTEAFF.

This chain uses TRBV7-7 with TRBJ2-5, with 9 positions matching TRBD1. V trimming: 5 bases; J trimming: 5 bases; junction bases outside the gene matches: 12. Germline V gene sequence: CDR1 SSHAT, CDR2 FNYEAQ (reference sequence). CDR3 length equals 16 residues. The CDR3 DNA reads TGTGCCAGCAGCCACTCCGGGACAGGGTTTTTGGAGACCCAGTACTTC. Protein sequence: CASSHSGTGFLETQYF.

The chain carries TRBV19 and TRBJ1-5; unclear D gene. The V and J ends lost 3 bases and 10 bases respectively, with 13 bases between them. CDR1 and CDR2 from the germline V gene are LNHDA and SQIVND (reference sequence). The CDR3 runs 13 residues. The CDR3, as DNA: TGTGCCAGTAGTATTGTTGGAATCCCCCCCCAGCATTTT. It translates to CASSIVGIPPQHF. The full variable domain, with the rest looked up from reference TRBV19 and TRBJ1-5, is DGGITQSPKYLFRKEGQNVTLSCEQNLNHDAMYWYRQDPGQGLRLIYYSQIVNDFQKGDIAEGYSVSREKKESFPLTVTSAQKNPTAFYLCASSIVGIPPQHFGDGTRLSIL.

This clone appeared a single time. This chain joins TRBV4-1 and TRBJ2-5, with 7 bases that match TRBD1. The CDR3 is 15 amino acids. The germline V gene has CDR1 MGHRA and CDR2 YSYEKL. V lost 4 bases and J lost 1; bases outside the gene matches: 6. This chain's CDR3 is CASSPRDSIQETQYF. The CDR3 DNA reads as TGCGCCAGCAGCCCCCGGGACAGCATCCAAGAGACCCAGTACTTC.

The CDR3 reads CASSQDPLDGNSGNTIYF. CDR3 DNA: TGCGCCAGCAGCCAAGATCCCCTGGACGGCAACTCTGGAAACACCATATATTTT. V is TRBV4-3 and J is TRBJ1-3; D is ambiguous. V was trimmed by 0 bases and J by 0 bases, leaving 15 bases between them. The CDR3 contains 18 residues. The V gene's germline CDR1 is LGHNA and CDR2 YSLEER.

The rearrangement joins TRBV10-1 to TRBJ2-2, with 8 bases matching TRBD1. Losses at the gene ends were 6 bases for V and 2 bases for J; bases not matched to a gene: 5. The germline V gene has CDR1 WNHNN and CDR2 SYGVQD (reference sequence). There are 15 residues in the CDR3. CDR3: CASSRTGSNTGELFF. The CDR3 DNA follows: TGCGCCAGCAGCCGGACAGGGTCCAACACCGGGGAGCTGTTTTTT.

The chain uses TRBV28 and TRBJ1-1; D is undetermined. Trimming stripped 6 bases from V and 9 bases from J, with 11 bases between. There are 11 residues in the CDR3. Per the germline V gene, CDR1 is MDHEN and CDR2 is SYDVKM. Here the CDR3 DNA reads TGTGCCAGCAGCTCCACCAATAAAGCTTTCTTT. This encodes CASSSTNKAFF.

The CDR3 nucleotides are TGTGCCAGCAGCTTAGACGTCCTCTACAATGAGCAGTTCTTC. Its translation: CASSLDVLYNEQFF. J is TRBJ2-1 and V is TRBV7-9; no clear D gene. With 1 base removed from V and 3 bases from J, the gap between germline ends came to 7 bases. This CDR3 has 14 amino acids. Germline-derived CDR1 and CDR2 are SEHNR and FQNEAQ (reference sequence).

In its sample, this clone was seen a few times. This chain connects TRBV27 to TRBJ2-7; D gene ambiguous. CDR1 and CDR2 (germline): MNHEY, SMNVEV (reference sequence). V gave up 5 bases and J gave up 0 bases, with 8 bases separating them. There are 13 residues in the CDR3. The chain's CDR3 is CASSRTASYEQYF. The DNA of the CDR3 is TGTGCCAGCAGTCGCACCGCCTCCTACGAGCAGTACTTC.

The rearrangement joins TRBV7-2 to TRBJ2-7; D is perhaps TRBD2 (5 bases). V lost 5 bases and J lost 5, with 13 bases in between. The CDR3 length is 13 residues. CDR1 SGHTA and CDR2 FQGNSA come from the germline V gene. The CDR3 nucleotides are TGTGCCAGCAGCGTTAGGCCGAGGGACGAGCAGTACTTC. Protein: CASSVRPRDEQYF. Full variable domain (missing parts from reference TRBV7-2 and TRBJ2-7): GAGVSQSPSNKVTEKGKDVELRCDPISGHTALYWYRQSLGQGLEFLIYFQGNSAPDKSGLPSDRFSAERTGGSVSTLTIQRTQQEDSAVYLCASSVRPRDEQYFGPGTRLTVT.

The chain couples TRBV5-1 to TRBJ1-1; D is ambiguous. The V end was cut by 4 bases, the J end by 5 bases, with 18 bases between. Germline V gene lookup returns CDR1 SGHRS and CDR2 YFSETQ. The CDR3 runs 15 residues. The CDR3 region is CASSQTGGRGTEAFF. Written as DNA, the CDR3 is TGCGCCAGCAGCCAGACCGGCGGGAGAGGTACTGAAGCTTTCTTT.

This clone was seen just once. The chain is built from TRBV27 and TRBJ2-3; 8 nucleotides match TRBD1. The germline CDR1 and CDR2 sequences are MNHEY and SMNVEV (reference sequence). Trimming took 4 bases from V and 4 from J; bases not matched to a gene: 19. This CDR3 comprises 19 residues. The CDR3 DNA follows: TGTGCCAGCAGTTCGAGGACATACACCGAGGACAGGGAATCAGATACGCAGTATTTT. It specifies CASSSRTYTEDRESDTQYF.

The gene calls are TRBV4-2 and TRBJ1-2; TRBD1 might be the D (6 bases). Germline CDR1 is LGHNA and CDR2 is YNFKEQ. CDR3 size: 14 residues. The V end lost 0 bases, the J end lost 4 bases, and 9 bases lay between the germline ends. CDR3 sequence reads: CASSQENRAYGYTF. As DNA, the CDR3 is TGTGCCAGCAGCCAAGAAAACAGGGCCTATGGCTACACCTTC.

The chain links TRBV11-2 to TRBJ2-2, with TRBD1 matching over 7 bases. Germline loops: CDR1 SGHAT, CDR2 FQNNGV. Trimming took 4 bases from V and 4 from J; bases not matched to a gene: 9. This CDR3 spans 16 amino acids. For the CDR3, the DNA is TGTGCCAGCAGCTCGGCCGGCCAGGGGGTCACCGGGGAGCTGTTTTTT. Protein: CASSSAGQGVTGELFF.

This chain joins TRBV18 and TRBJ2-1; weak D call: TRBD1 (5 bases). The CDR3 is 14 amino acids. With 3 bases removed from V and 4 bases from J, the gap between germline ends came to 10 bases. In germline, CDR1 is KGHSH, CDR2 LQKENI. CDR3 region: CASSPSAGYNEQFF. CDR3 in DNA: TGTGCCAGCTCACCCAGTGCAGGGTACAATGAGCAGTTCTTC.

This clone has just a few counts. The V gene is TRBV27, the J gene TRBJ2-2, with 9 bases aligning to TRBD2. Trimming took 11 bases from V and 5 from J; bases not matched to a gene: 3. Germline lookup yields CDR1 MNHEY and CDR2 SMNVEV (reference sequence). The CDR3 runs to 12 residues. In DNA, the CDR3 is TGTGCCGCGGGGGGGGCAACCGGGGAGCTGTTTTTT. This translates into CAAGGATGELFF.

V and J are TRBV14 and TRBJ2-5, with D perhaps being TRBD1 or TRBD2 (5 bases each). V was pared by 4 bases and J by 5 bases, with 14 bases between. The CDR3 consists of 14 residues. CDR1 and CDR2 (germline): SGHDN, FVKESK. The CDR3 protein is CASSPGRPTETQYF. CDR3 bases: TGTGCCAGCAGCCCGGGACGGCCAACGGAGACCCAGTACTTC.